The 3 T cell receptor beta chains presented below share a single source sample, sequenced in a study of Ad26.COV2.S vaccination and SARS-CoV-2 variants. Sequenced by immunoSEQ multiplex PCR; TCRdb stores in-frame clones only, minus some. The table has 300,000 to 450,000 clones, roughly 85% seen once. Stated treatment: roughly 18 received Ad26.COV2.S at low or high dose, single or two shots; 5 received placebo; per-sample allocation not given. Sampling took place 63 days after the first vaccine or placebo injection. The specimen was peripheral blood, collected in a trial of Ad26.COV2.S vaccine versus placebo. These receptors came from a person aged 18-65 years who received the Ad26.COV2.S COVID-19 vaccine or a placebo.

The chain links TRBV19 to TRBJ2-2; possible D gene TRBD2, 6 bases. The V end was cut by 5 bases, the J end by 0 bases, with 10 bases between. The CDR3 runs to 15 residues. Germline lookup yields CDR1 LNHDA and CDR2 SQIVND (reference sequence). CDR3 protein: CASSVGRSNTGELFF. The CDR3 region has the DNA TGTGCCAGTAGTGTAGGGAGGTCGAACACCGGGGAGCTGTTTTTT.

The rearrangement joins TRBV5-1 to TRBJ2-2, with 9 bases that match TRBD2. V shed 4 bases, J shed 4 bases, and the junction held 11 bases outside the gene matches. The CDR3 contains 17 residues. CDR1 SGHRS and CDR2 YFSETQ come from the germline V gene. The CDR3 loop is CASSPPEAAGGTGELFF. Here the CDR3 DNA reads TGCGCCAGCAGCCCGCCAGAAGCAGCGGGAGGCACCGGGGAGCTGTTTTTT.

This clone was observed many times. The gene calls are TRBV21-1 and TRBJ1-1; TRBD1, the table's D call, was not compared with the DNA. TRBV21-1 is marked as a pseudogene. CDR3 size: 19 residues. The CDR3 region is CASSKAEDRYYHMNTEAFF. CDR3 nucleotides: TGTGCCAGCAGCAAAGCGGAAGACAGATACTACCACATGAACACTGAAGCTTTCTTT.